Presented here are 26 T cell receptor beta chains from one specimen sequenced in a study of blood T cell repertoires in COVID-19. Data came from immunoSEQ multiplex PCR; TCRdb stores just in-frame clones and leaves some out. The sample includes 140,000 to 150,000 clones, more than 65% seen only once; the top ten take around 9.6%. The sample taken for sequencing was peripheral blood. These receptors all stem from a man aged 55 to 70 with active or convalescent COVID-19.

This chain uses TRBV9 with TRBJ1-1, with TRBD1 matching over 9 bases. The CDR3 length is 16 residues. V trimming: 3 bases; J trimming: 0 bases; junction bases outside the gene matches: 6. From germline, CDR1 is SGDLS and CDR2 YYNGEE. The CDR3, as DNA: TGTGCCAGCAGCGAGAGGGACAGGGAATTGAACACTGAAGCTTTCTTT. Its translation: CASSERDRELNTEAFF.

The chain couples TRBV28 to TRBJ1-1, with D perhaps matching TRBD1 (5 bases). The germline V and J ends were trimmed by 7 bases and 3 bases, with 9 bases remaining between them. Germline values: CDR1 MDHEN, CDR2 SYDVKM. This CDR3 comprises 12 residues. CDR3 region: CASTDSYTEAFF. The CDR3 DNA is TGTGCCAGCACCGACAGCTACACTGAAGCTTTCTTT. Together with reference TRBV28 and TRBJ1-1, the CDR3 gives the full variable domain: DVKVTQSSRYLVKRTGEKVFLECVQDMDHENMFWYRQDPGLGLRLIYFSYDVKMKEKGDIPEGYSVSREKKERFSLILESASTNQTSMYLCASTDSYTEAFFGQGTRLTVV.

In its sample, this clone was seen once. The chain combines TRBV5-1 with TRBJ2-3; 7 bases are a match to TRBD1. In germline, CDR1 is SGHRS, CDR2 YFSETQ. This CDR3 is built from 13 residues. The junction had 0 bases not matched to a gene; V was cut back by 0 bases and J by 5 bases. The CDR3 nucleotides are TGCGCCAGCAGCTTGGACAGGGGAGATACGCAGTATTTT. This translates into CASSLDRGDTQYF.

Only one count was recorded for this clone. In DNA, the CDR3 is TGTGCCAGCAGACCCGGGACAGCTATTGAAAAACTGTTTTTT. Translation gives CASRPGTAIEKLFF. The V call is TRBV28, the J call TRBJ1-4, with 7 bases matching TRBD1. V lost 6 bases to trimming and J lost 7 bases; unmatched junction nucleotides: 8. The CDR3 extends over 14 amino acids. CDR1 is MDHEN, CDR2 SYDVKM, per germline. Drawing the rest from reference TRBV28 and TRBJ1-4, the complete variable domain is DVKVTQSSRYLVKRTGEKVFLECVQDMDHENMFWYRQDPGLGLRLIYFSYDVKMKEKGDIPEGYSVSREKKERFSLILESASTNQTSMYLCASRPGTAIEKLFFGSGTQLSVL.

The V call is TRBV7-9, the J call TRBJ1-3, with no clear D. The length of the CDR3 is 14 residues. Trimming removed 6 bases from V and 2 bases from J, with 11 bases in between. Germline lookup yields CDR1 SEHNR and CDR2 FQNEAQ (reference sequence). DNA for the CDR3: TGTGCCAGCAGTGCCACAAAGACTGGAAACACCATATATTTT. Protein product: CASSATKTGNTIYF.

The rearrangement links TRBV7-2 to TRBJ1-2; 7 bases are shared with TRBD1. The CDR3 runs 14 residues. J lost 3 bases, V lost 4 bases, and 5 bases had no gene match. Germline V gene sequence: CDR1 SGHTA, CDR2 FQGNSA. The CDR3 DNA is TGTGCCAGCAGCTCCCGGGACAGATACTATGGCTACACCTTC. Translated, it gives CASSSRDRYYGYTF.

In DNA, the CDR3 is TGTGCCAGCAGCCTATCTAGTAAGACGCAGTATTTT. The encoded protein is CASSLSSKTQYF. The genes are TRBV28 and TRBJ2-3, with D hard to call. CDR1 is MDHEN, CDR2 SYDVKM, per germline. This CDR3 is 12 amino acids long. V lost 6 bases and J 9 bases, leaving 13 bases between the germline ends.

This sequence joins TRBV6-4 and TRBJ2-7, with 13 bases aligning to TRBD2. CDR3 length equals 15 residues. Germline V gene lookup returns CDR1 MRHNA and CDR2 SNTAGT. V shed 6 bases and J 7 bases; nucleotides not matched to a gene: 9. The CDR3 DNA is TGTGCCAGCAGGGATCGACTAGCGGGAGGCCGGGAGCAGTACGTC. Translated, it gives CASRDRLAGGREQYV.

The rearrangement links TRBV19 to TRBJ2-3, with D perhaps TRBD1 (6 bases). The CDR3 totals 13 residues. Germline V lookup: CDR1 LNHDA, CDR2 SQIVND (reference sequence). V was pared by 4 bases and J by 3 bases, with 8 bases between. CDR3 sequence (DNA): TGTGCCAGTAGTACACAGGGTACAGATACGCAGTATTTT. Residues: CASSTQGTDTQYF.

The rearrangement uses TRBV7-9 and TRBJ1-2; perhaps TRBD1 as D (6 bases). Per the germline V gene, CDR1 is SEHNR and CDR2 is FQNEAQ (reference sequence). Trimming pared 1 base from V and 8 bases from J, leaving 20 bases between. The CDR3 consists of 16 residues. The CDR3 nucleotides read TGTGCCAGCAGCTTAGACGAGGCCAGGGGAAGGTACGGCTACACCTTC. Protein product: CASSLDEARGRYGYTF.

In DNA form, the CDR3 reads TGTGCCAGCAGTTACGCACGCTCAGGGAATGAGCAGTTCTTC. Translating it yields CASSYARSGNEQFF. This chain links TRBV6-5 with TRBJ2-1; a possible D gene is TRBD1 (5 bases). Germline CDR1 is MNHEY and CDR2 is SVGAGI. This CDR3 is 14 amino acids long. Trimming removed 2 bases from V and 7 bases from J, with 12 bases in between.

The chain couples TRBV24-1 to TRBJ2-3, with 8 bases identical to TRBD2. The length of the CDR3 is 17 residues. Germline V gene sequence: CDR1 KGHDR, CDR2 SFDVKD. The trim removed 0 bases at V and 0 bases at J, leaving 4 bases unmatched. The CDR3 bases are TGTGCCACCAGTGATTTGGATAGCGGGATGAGCACAGATACGCAGTATTTT. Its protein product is CATSDLDSGMSTDTQYF.

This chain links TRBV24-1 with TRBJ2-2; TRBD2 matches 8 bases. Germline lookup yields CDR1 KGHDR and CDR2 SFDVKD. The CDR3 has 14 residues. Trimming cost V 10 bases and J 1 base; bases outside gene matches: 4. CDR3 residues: CATEAGGNTGELFF. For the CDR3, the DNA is TGTGCCACGGAGGCGGGAGGGAACACCGGGGAGCTGTTTTTT.

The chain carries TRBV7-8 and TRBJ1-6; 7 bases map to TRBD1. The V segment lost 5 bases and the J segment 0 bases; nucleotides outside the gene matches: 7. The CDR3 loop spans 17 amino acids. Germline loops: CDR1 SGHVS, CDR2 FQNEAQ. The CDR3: CASSPVRGSSYNSPLHF. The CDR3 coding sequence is TGTGCCAGCAGCCCTGTCAGGGGGAGCTCCTATAATTCACCCCTCCACTTT.

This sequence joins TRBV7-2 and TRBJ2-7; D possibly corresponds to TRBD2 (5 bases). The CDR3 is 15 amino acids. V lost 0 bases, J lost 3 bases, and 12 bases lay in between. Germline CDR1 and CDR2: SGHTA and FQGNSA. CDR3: CASSLAGVEGYEQYF. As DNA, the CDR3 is TGTGCCAGCAGCTTAGCCGGGGTGGAAGGCTACGAGCAGTACTTC.

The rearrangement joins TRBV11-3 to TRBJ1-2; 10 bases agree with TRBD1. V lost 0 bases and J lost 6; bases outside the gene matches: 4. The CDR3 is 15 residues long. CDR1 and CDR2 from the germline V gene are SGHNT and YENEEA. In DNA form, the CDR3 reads TGTGCCAGCAGCTTAGAAGCCGGGACAGGGGATGGCTACACCTTC. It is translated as CASSLEAGTGDGYTF.

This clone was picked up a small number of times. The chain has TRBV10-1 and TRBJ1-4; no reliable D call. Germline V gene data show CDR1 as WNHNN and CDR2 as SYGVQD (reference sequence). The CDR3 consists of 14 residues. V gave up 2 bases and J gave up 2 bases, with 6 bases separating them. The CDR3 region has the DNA TGCGCCAGCAGTGAGAGCGGGACTAATGAAAAACTGTTTTTT. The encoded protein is CASSESGTNEKLFF.

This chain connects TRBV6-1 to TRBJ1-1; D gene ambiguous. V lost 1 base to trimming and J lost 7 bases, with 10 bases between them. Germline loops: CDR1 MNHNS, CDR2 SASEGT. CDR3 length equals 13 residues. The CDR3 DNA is TGTGCCAGCAGTGAAGAGATCCGGGGTGAAGCTTTCTTT. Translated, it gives CASSEEIRGEAFF.

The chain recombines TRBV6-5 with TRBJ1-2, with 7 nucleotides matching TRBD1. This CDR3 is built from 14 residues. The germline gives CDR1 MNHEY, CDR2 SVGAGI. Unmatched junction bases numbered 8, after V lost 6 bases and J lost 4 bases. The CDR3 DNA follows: TGTGCCAGCAGCCCCGACAGGGACGGCTATGGCTACACCTTC. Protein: CASSPDRDGYGYTF.

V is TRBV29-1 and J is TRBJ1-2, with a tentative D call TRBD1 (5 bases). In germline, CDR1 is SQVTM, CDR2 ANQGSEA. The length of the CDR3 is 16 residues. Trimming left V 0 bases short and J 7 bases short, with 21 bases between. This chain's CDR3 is CSVEESLIAGIAGYTF. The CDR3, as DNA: TGCAGCGTTGAAGAGTCCCTCATTGCAGGGATAGCTGGCTACACCTTC.

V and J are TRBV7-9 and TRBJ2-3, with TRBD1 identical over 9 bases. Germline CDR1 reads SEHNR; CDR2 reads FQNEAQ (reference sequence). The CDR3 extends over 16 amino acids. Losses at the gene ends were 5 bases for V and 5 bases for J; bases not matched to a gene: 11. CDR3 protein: CASSRSGTGLKDTQYF. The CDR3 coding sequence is TGTGCCAGCAGCAGGTCCGGGACAGGGTTGAAAGATACGCAGTATTTT.

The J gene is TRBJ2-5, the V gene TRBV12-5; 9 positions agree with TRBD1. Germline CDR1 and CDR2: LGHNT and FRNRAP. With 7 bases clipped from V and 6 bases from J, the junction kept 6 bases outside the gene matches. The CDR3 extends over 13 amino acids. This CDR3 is CASALGTGKTQYF. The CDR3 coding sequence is TGTGCTAGTGCCCTTGGGACAGGGAAGACCCAGTACTTC.

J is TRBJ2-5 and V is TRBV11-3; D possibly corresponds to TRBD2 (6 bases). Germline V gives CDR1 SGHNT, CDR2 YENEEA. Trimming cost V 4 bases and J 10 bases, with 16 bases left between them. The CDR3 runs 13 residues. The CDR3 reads CASSSPLGGGQYF. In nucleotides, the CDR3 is TGTGCCAGCAGCTCGCCGTTGGGGGGAGGCCAGTACTTC.

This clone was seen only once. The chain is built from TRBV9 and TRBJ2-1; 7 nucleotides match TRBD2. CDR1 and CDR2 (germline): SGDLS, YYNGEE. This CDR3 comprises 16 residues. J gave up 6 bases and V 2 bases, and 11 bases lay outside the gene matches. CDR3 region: CASSVSWGGPSNEQFF. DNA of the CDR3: TGTGCCAGCAGCGTCAGTTGGGGAGGGCCCTCCAATGAGCAGTTCTTC. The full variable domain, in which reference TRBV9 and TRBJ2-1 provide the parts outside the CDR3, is DSGVTQTPKHLITATGQRVTLRCSPRSGDLSVYWYQQSLDQGLQFLIQYYNGEERAKGNILERFSAQQFPDLHSELNLSSLELGDSALYFCASSVSWGGPSNEQFFGPGTRLTVL.

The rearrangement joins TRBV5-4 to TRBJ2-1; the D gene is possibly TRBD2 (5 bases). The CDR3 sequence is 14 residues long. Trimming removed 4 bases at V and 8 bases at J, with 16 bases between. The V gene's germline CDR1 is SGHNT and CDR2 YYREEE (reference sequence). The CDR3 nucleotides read TGTGCCAGCAGCCCGGAGGTGGGCCCCCATGAGCAGTTCTTC. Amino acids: CASSPEVGPHEQFF.

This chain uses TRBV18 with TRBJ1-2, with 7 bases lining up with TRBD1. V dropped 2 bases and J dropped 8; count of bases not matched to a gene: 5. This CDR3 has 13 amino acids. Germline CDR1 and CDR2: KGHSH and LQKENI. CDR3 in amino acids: CASSPGGDRGYTF. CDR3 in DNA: TGTGCCAGCTCACCAGGAGGGGACAGAGGCTACACCTTC.